These T cell receptor beta chains were read from a single sample in a study of blood T cell repertoires in COVID-19. Here immunoSEQ multiplex PCR was the method, and the copy in TCRdb shows in-frame clones only, minus some. The table lists roughly 140,000 clones, about 86% of them singletons, with around 7.9% in the top ten. Source material: PBMCs or T cells enriched from blood (not recorded which). Receptors originate from a man in his fifties who had recovered from COVID-19. CDR3s leave out the opening cysteine and the closing phenylalanine or tryptophan.

TRBJ1-2	14	TRBV19	ASSIAGQGYKDGYT
TRBJ2-3	14	TRBV3-1/TRBV3-2	ASSRQAGGVADTQY
TRBJ1-1	11	TRBV7-3	ASSPGRNTEAF
TRBJ2-1	17	TRBV9	ASSVRGAGADSSYNEQF
TRBJ2-7	12	TRBV19	ASSNQGGIYEQY
TRBJ1-5	11	TRBV30	AWSVLGNQPQH
TRBJ1-1	13	TRBV15	ATSRPTVVNTEAF
TRBJ1-4	16	TRBV5-1	ASSARQAPQATNEKLF
TRBJ1-2	11	TRBV3-1/TRBV3-2	ASSPNANYGYT
TRBJ1-2	11	TRBV19	ASRNGQGYGYT
TRBJ1-4	8	TRBV20-1	SATDPREW
TRBJ2-2	12	TRBV2	ASSYKQGPGELF
TRBJ2-7	12	TRBV18	ASSPLDSGAEQY
TRBJ2-7	11	TRBV28	ASRQGISYEQY
TRBJ2-6	15	TRBV9	ASSAYYRGSGANVLT
TRBJ1-2	11	TRBV18	ASSPENSYGYT
TRBJ2-1	13	TRBV4-3	ASSRGLAGNNEQF
TRBJ2-3	14	TRBV15	ATSRGLARNTDTQY
TRBJ2-7	10	TRBV6-5	ASEGGAYEQY
TRBJ2-7	11	TRBV5-1	ASTRQGTYEQY
TRBJ1-5	14	TRBV19	ASKGTRQGYNQPQH
TRBJ2-7	13	TRBV7-2	ASSRLAGGPYEQY
TRBJ1-6	13	TRBV7-9	ASSLAATGYAPLH
TRBJ1-1	14	TRBV4-2	ASSQGQGPLNTEAF
TRBJ1-3	14	TRBV18	ASSPLDRTSGNTIY
TRBJ1-2	11	TRBV7-9	ASSLTSGYGYT
TRBJ2-4	14	TRBV7-6	ASSPGLAGGQNIQY
TRBJ2-7	12	TRBV18	ASSPRGRNYEQY
TRBJ1-3	15	TRBV7-9	ASSSSDRPLSGNTIY